The sequence of this TCR beta chain was determined in a study of blood T cell repertoires in COVID-19 (TCRdb year 2020). Describing the broader study: Samples from collaborators originated in the United States, Italy and Spain and spanned both the acute and convalescent phases of COVID-19. The samples were drawn from the first 160 participants of the ongoing ImmuneRACE study and from about 1,200 subjects provided by 6 global collaborators. A de-identified subject ID, COVID-19 status, age in years and sex were almost always included in the sample metadata. The repertoires were released in a freely available public database intended as a resource for research on the immune response to SARS-CoV-2. The material from the prospective study consisted of cDNA or gDNA derived from T cells, B-cell-depleted T cells, or PBMCs. Where available, HLA class I and class II types were obtained from metadata supplied by the sample provider rather than from assay-based typing. The dataset comprised deeply sampled blood TCRbeta repertoires from subjects exposed to, actively infected with, or recovered from COVID-19.

This clone was counted at least ten times. There is no known antigen for this receptor. Per-nucleotide qualities are absent, and no much larger clonotype sits a single base away. Via the germline V gene (reference sequence), CDR1 is SGHNT and CDR2 YYREEE. Trimmed from V: 5 bases; trimmed from J: 9 bases; junction bases lacking a gene match: 5. Spanning cysteine to phenylalanine, the CDR3 consists of 13 amino acids. The retained sequence is limited to the CDR3, 39 bases, with the frame set at the first base. TCRbeta CDR3 regions were amplified from genomic DNA using the immunoSEQ Assay, a bias-controlled multiplex PCR. As for how the authors treated the data: Nucleated cell counts per sample were estimated from amplification of reference gene primers within the assay. To quantify the absolute abundance of each unique TCRbeta CDR3 rearrangement, sequence reads were collapsed and filtered. For each sample, productive Simpson clonality was calculated by taking the square root of Simpson's diversity index across productive rearrangements. The clones in this table, taken by TCRdb from immuneACCESS, are in-frame only. Not every clone is retained; where verified, under half of the shortfall comes from an unresolved V gene, and the cause of the rest is unknown. V and J calls and clone size come straight from that table; D and trimming were deduced from the DNA. This sample is represented by about 180,000 clones; about 81% of them were singletons. The leading ten clones occupy 10% to 15% of the sample.

The research as a whole found: Clinical and demographic metadata were provided uncurated, with the amount varying by source and participant.

One collaborating source in Seattle enrolled patients while the patients were actively infected and followed the patients over time throughout the course of disease. Whole blood was collected in K2EDTA tubes by collaborating institutions according to the institutions' own protocols. For TCRbeta analysis, collaborator samples were shipped as frozen whole blood, as isolated PBMCs, or as DNA extracted from either sample type. The chain joins TRBV5-4 to TRBJ2-1; 10 nucleotides in the junction match TRBD1. This sequence originates from a woman of 80 years or more with COVID-19, enrolled during active disease. Material: peripheral blood. The nucleotide sequence reads TGTGCCAGCAGAGGGACAGGGGAGGGTGAGCAGTTCTTC. Its translation reads: CASRGTGEGEQFF.